Many counts were recorded for the clone carrying this T cell receptor (beta chain). This sample is drawn from a study of molecular identifiers for immune sequencing clone quantification. The CDR3 spans 15 residues. The germline V gene encodes CDR1 MGHRA and CDR2 YSYEKL. V lost 4 bases and J 1 base, leaving 11 bases between the germline ends. TCRdb re-derived calls from the PCR reads in MiXCR, one entry per CDR3 protein. The top ten clones hold under 0.85% of a sample with about half a million distinct CDR3 sequences, roughly 25% of them seen once. The sequenced sample was naive CD8+ T cells from blood, with Jurkat cell RNA spiked in. Subset in this sample: FACS-sorted CD8+CD4-CCR7+CD45RA+ naive T cells. The TCR sequence derives from a human donor in good health. Some libraries in this study had Jurkat cell RNA spiked in. This sequence joins TRBV4-1 and TRBJ1-5, with D hard to call. The CDR3 sequence: CASSRVGVSNQPQHF. Written as DNA, the CDR3 is TGCGCCAGCAGCCGTGTCGGGGTGAGCAATCAGCCCCAGCATTTT.